This TCR beta chain was captured in a study of control samples from healthy donors and cancer patients. This table comes from immunoSEQ multiplex PCR, and its TCRdb copy is limited to in-frame clones, with some not included. The data hold 40,000 to 55,000 clones, with approximately 89% observed a single time. CDR1 and CDR2 (germline): LGHNT, FRNRAP. The CDR3 runs to 13 residues. V was pared by 1 base and J by 5 bases, with 7 bases between. The chain combines TRBV12-5 with TRBJ2-3; maybe TRBD2 (6 bases). Sequenced material: PBMCs. This TCR was sampled from a woman aged 55-70 years with lung cancer. The CDR3 DNA is TGTGCTAGTGGTTTGGCGGGAGAAGATACGCAGTATTTT. The encoded protein is CASGLAGEDTQYF.